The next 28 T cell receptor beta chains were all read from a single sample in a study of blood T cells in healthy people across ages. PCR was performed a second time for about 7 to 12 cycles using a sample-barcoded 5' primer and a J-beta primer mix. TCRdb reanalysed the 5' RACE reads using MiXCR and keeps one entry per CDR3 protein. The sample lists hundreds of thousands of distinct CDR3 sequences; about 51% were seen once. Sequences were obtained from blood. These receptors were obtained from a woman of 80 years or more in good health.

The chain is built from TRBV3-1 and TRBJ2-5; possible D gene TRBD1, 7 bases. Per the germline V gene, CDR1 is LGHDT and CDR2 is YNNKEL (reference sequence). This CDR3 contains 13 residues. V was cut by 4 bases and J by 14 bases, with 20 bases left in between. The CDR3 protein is CASSPGQTSRQYF. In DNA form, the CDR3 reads TGTGCCAGCAGCCCGGGACAGACTAGTCGGCAATACTTC.

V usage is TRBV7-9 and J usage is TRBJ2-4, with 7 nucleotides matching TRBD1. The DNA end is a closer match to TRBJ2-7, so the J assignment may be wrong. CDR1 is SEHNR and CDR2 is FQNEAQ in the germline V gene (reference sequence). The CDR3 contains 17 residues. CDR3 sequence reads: CASSPKALQGPSYEQYF. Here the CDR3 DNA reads TGTGCCAGCAGCCCCAAGGCCCTACAGGGGCCCTCCTACGAGCAGTACTTC.

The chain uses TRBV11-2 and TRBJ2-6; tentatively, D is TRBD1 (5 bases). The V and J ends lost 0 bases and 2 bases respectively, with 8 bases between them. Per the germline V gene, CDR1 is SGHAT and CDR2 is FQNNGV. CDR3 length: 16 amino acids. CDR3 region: CASSLDPRAGANVLTF. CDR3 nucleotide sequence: TGTGCCAGCAGCTTAGACCCCAGGGCTGGGGCCAACGTCCTGACTTTC.

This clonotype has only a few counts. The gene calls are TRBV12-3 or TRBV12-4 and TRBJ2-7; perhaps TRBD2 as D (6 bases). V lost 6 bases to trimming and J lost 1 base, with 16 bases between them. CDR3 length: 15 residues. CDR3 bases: TGTGCCAGCAGGCCCGAGGATAGCGGATCCTACGAGCAGTACTTC. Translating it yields CASRPEDSGSYEQYF.

The CDR3 loop is CASSGGWGQADTQYF. In DNA, the CDR3 is TGTGCCAGCAGCGGGGGGTGGGGGCAGGCAGATACGCAGTATTTT. This sequence joins TRBV25-1 and TRBJ2-3; the D gene is possibly TRBD2 (7 bases). V lost 6 bases and J 4 bases, leaving 17 bases between the germline ends. The CDR3 is 15 residues long. Germline V gene lookup returns CDR1 MGHDK and CDR2 SYGVNS.

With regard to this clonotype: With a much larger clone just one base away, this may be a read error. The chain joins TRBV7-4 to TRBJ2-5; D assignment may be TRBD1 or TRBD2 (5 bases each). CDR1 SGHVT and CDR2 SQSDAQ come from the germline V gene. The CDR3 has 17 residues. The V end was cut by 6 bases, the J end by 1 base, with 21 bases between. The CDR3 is CASSLNGTTPFQETQYF. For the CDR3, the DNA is TGTGCCAGCAGTTTAAACGGGACCACCCCATTCCAAGAGACCCAGTACTTC.

CDR3 bases: TGCAGTGCTAGAGTTAGCGGGAGGGCTTACGAGCAGTACTTC. Protein product: CSARVSGRAYEQYF. J is TRBJ2-7 and V is TRBV20-1, with TRBD2 matching over 11 bases. V was pared by 1 base and J by 4 bases, with 3 bases of the junction left unmatched. The V gene's germline CDR1 is DFQATT and CDR2 SNEGSKA (reference sequence). This CDR3 has 14 residues.

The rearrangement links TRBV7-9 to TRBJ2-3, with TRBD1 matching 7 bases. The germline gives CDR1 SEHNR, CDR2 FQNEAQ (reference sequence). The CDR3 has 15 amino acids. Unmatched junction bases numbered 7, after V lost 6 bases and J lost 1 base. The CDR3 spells CASRGTEVGTDTQYF. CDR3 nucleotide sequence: TGTGCCAGCAGAGGGACAGAGGTCGGCACAGATACGCAGTATTTT.

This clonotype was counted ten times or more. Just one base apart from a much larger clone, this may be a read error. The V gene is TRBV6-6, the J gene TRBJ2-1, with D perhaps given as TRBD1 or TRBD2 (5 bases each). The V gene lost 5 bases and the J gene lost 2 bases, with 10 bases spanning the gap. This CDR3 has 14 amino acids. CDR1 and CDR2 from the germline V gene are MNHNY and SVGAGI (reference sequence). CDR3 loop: CASSDGGTYNEQFF. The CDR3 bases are TGTGCCAGCAGTGATGGGGGAACCTACAATGAGCAGTTCTTC.

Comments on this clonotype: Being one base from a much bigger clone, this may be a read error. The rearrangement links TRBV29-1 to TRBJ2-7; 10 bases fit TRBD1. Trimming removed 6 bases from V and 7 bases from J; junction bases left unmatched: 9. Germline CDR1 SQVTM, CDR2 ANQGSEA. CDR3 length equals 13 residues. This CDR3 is CSVARTGGNEQYF. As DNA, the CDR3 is TGCAGCGTAGCCCGGACAGGGGGAAATGAGCAGTACTTC.

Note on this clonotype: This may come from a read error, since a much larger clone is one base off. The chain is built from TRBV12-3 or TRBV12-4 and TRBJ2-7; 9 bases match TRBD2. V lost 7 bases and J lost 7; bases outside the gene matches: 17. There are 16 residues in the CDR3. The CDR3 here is CASNNFRGLADNEQYF. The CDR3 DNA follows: TGTGCCAGCAATAACTTCAGGGGACTAGCCGACAATGAGCAGTACTTC.

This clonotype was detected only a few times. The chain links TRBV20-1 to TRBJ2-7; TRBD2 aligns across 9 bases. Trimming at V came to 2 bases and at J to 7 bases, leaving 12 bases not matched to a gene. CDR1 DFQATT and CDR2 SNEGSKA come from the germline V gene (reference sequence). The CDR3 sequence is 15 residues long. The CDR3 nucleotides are TGCAGTGCTAGACCCCGACTAGCGGCAAACAATGAGCAGTACTTC. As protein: CSARPRLAANNEQYF.

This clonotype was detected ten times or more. CDR3 sequence (DNA): TGCAGTGCCCGGGGGGACTATGAAGAGACCCAGTACTTC. It codes for CSARGDYEETQYF. The chain has TRBV20-1 and TRBJ2-5; TRBD2 matches 7 bases. With V trimmed by 6 bases and J by 3 bases, 7 bases remained unmatched. This CDR3 spans 13 amino acids. The germline CDR1 and CDR2 sequences are DFQATT and SNEGSKA (reference sequence).

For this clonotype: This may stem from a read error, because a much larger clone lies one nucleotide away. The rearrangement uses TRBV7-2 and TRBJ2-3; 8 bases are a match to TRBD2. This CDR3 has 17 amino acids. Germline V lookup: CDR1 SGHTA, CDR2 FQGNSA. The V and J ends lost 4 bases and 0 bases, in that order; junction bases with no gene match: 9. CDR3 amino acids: CTSSYPRSGASTDTQYF. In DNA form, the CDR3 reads TGTACCAGCAGCTATCCCCGTAGCGGGGCTAGCACAGATACGCAGTATTTT.

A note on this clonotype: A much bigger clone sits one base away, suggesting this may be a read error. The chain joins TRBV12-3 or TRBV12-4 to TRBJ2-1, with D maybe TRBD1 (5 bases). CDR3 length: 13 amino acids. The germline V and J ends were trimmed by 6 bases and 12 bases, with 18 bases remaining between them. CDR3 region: CASRLRQLFGQFF. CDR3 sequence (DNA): TGTGCCAGCAGGTTACGACAGCTTTTTGGGCAGTTCTTC.

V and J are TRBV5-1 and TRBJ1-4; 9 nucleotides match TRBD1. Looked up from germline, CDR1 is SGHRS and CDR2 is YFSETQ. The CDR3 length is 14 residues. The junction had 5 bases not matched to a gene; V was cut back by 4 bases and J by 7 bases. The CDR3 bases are TGCGCCAGCAGCAAGGGACAGGGAGGTGAAAAACTGTTTTTT. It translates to CASSKGQGGEKLFF.

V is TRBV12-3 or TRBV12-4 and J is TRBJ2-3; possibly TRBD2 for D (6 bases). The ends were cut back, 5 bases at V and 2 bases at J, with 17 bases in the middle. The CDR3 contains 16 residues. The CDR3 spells CASSRGGRATTDTQYF. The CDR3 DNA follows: TGTGCCAGCAGTAGGGGAGGCAGGGCCACCACAGATACGCAGTATTTT.

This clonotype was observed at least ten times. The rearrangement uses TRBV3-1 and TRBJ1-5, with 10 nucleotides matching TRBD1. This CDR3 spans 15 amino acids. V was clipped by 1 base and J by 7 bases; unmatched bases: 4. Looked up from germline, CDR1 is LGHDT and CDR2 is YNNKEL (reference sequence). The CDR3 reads CASSQGTGGTQPQHF. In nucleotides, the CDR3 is TGTGCCAGCAGCCAAGGGACAGGGGGTACCCAGCCCCAGCATTTT.

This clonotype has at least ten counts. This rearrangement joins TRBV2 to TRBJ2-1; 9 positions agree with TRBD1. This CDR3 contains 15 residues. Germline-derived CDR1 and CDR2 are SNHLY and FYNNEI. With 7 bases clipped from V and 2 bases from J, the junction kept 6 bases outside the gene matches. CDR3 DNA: TGTGCCAGCACCGGGACAGGGCAGCCCTACAATGAGCAGTTCTTC. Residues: CASTGTGQPYNEQFF.

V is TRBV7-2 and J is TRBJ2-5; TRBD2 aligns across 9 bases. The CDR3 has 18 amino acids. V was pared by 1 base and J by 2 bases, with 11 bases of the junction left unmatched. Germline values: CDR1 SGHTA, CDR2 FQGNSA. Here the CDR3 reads CASSLVSSGTSTQETQYF. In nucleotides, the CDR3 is TGTGCCAGCAGCTTAGTCAGTTCTGGGACTAGCACACAAGAGACCCAGTACTTC.

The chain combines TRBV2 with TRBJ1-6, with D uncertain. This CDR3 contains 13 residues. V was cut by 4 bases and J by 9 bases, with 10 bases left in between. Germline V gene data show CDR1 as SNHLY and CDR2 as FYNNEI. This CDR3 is CASSAQTRSPLHF. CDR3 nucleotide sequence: TGTGCCAGCAGTGCTCAAACCCGTTCACCCCTCCACTTT.

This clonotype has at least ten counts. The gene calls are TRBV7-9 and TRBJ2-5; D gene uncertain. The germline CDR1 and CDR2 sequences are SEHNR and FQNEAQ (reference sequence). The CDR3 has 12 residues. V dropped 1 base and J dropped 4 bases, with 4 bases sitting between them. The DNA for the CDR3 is TGTGCCAGCAGCTTAGGCACAGAGACCCAGTACTTC. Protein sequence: CASSLGTETQYF.

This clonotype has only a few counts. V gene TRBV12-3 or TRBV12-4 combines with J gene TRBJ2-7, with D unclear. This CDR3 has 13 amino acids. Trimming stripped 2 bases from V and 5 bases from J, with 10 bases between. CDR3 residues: CASSLTRRDEQYF. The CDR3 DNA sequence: TGTGCCAGCAGTTTAACCCGACGGGACGAGCAGTACTTC.

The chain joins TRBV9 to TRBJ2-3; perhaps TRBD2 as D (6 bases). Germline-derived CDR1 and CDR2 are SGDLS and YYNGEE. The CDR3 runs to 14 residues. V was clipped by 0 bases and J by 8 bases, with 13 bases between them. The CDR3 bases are TGTGCCAGCAGCGTAGTCTCAGTGGGGGGTACGCAGTATTTT. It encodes CASSVVSVGGTQYF.

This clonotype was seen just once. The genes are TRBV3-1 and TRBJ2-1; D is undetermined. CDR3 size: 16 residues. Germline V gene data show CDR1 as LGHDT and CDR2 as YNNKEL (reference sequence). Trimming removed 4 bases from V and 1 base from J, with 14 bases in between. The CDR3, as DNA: TGTGCCAGCAGCCGAAGTACGGTCCAGTCCTACAATGAGCAGTTCTTC. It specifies CASSRSTVQSYNEQFF.

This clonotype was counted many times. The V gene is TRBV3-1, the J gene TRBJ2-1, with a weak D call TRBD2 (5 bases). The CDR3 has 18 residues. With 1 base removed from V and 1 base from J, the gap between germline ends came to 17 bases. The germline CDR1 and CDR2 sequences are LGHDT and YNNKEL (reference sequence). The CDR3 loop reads CASSQGFFRRVSYNEQFF. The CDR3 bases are TGTGCCAGCAGCCAAGGTTTCTTCCGGCGGGTGTCCTACAATGAGCAGTTCTTC.

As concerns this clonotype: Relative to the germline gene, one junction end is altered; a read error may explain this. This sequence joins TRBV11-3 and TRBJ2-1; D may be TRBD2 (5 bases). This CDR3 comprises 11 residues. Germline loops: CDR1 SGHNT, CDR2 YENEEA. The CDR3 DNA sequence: TGTGTCAGCAGCTTAACGGGGGAGCAGTTCTTC. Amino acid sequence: CVSSLTGEQFF.

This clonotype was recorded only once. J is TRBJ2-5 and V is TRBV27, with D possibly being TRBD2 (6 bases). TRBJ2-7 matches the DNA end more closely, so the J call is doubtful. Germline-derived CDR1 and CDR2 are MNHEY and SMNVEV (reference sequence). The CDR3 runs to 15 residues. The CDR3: CASKIGGTLGGEQYF. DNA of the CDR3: TGTGCCAGCAAAATAGGCGGGACGCTCGGGGGCGAGCAGTACTTC.